The 14 T cell receptor beta chains below come from one sample, sequenced in a study of metastatic and nonmetastatic thyroid tumors. MiXCR was used by TCRdb to re-call the PCR reads. The sample consists of about 41,000 clones, about an eighth of them appearing once. Each patient went into thyroid surgery without having received any treatment. Sequencing was performed on blood. The receptors were gathered from a female donor with papillary thyroid cancer or a benign thyroid nodule (not recorded which). Some clones in this sample may be carry-over from other donors' samples.

This clone was seen at least ten times. This chain joins TRBV7-3 and TRBJ2-6; 12 positions match TRBD2. The CDR3 spans 19 residues. Germline CDR1 SGHTA, CDR2 FQGTGA. With V trimmed by 3 bases and J by 2 bases, 8 bases remained unmatched. CDR3 in amino acids: CASSFWTSGDSTGANVLTF. In nucleotides, the CDR3 is TGTGCCAGCAGCTTCTGGACTAGCGGGGACTCTACTGGGGCCAACGTCCTGACTTTC.

Many counts were recorded for this clone. This rearrangement joins TRBV6-1 to TRBJ2-1; D gene ambiguous. CDR3 length equals 13 residues. The germline V and J ends were trimmed by 1 base and 6 bases, with 7 bases remaining between them. Germline CDR1 MNHNS, CDR2 SASEGT. The CDR3: CASSEGAVNEQFF. CDR3 in DNA: TGTGCCAGCAGTGAAGGGGCAGTCAATGAGCAGTTCTTC.

This clone was found many times. The genes are TRBV7-9 and TRBJ2-1; the match to TRBD2 covers 14 bases. Trimming took 4 bases from V and 1 from J; bases not matched to a gene: 9. The CDR3 totals 19 residues. The germline CDR1 and CDR2 sequences are SEHNR and FQNEAQ (reference sequence). The CDR3 spells CASSSPGLAGVWSYNEQFF. For the CDR3, the DNA is TGTGCCAGCAGCTCGCCGGGACTAGCGGGAGTTTGGTCCTACAATGAGCAGTTCTTC.

This clone was seen repeatedly, ten times or more. V is TRBV20-1 and J is TRBJ1-5, with no clear D. The V gene's germline CDR1 is DFQATT and CDR2 SNEGSKA (reference sequence). Trimming took off 6 bases at V and 8 bases at J, with 8 bases between the two ends. The CDR3 is 10 amino acids. For the CDR3, the DNA is TGCAGTGCCGGCGTGAAGCCCCAGCATTTT. This encodes CSAGVKPQHF.

This clone was seen a handful of times. The chain carries TRBV20-1 and TRBJ2-7; 8 bases are shared with TRBD2. V shed 5 bases, J shed 2 bases, and the junction held 8 bases outside the gene matches. There are 14 residues in the CDR3. Germline loops: CDR1 DFQATT, CDR2 SNEGSKA (reference sequence). CDR3 region: CSAPRAGEAYEQYF. The DNA of the CDR3 is TGCAGTGCTCCCCGAGCGGGAGAAGCCTACGAGCAGTACTTC.

This clone showed up many times. The rearrangement uses TRBV12-5 and TRBJ2-7; TRBD1 or TRBD2 may be the D gene (5 bases each). This CDR3 region has 16 residues. With 5 bases removed from V and 4 bases from J, the gap between germline ends came to 21 bases. Germline CDR1 reads LGHNT; CDR2 reads FRNRAP. The CDR3 coding sequence is TGTGCTAGTGGTATTTCCCCGGGACCCGGACGTTACGAGCAGTACTTC. This translates into CASGISPGPGRYEQYF.

This clone was seen at least ten times. V gene TRBV11-2 combines with J gene TRBJ1-1; 9 bases are shared with TRBD1. CDR3 size: 14 residues. Looked up from germline, CDR1 is SGHAT and CDR2 is FQNNGV. With 3 bases clipped from V and 4 bases from J, the junction kept 3 bases outside the gene matches. The CDR3 loop reads CASSLGTGRTEAFF. The DNA for the CDR3 is TGTGCCAGCAGCTTGGGGACAGGGCGCACTGAAGCTTTCTTT. Based on the CDR3 plus reference TRBV11-2 and TRBJ1-1, the full variable domain is EAGVAQSPRYKIIEKRQSVAFWCNPISGHATLYWYQQILGQGPKLLIQFQNNGVVDDSQLPKDRFSAERLKGVDSTLKIQPAKLEDSAVYLCASSLGTGRTEAFFGQGTRLTVV.

In this sample, this clone turned up many times. The chain couples TRBV12-3 or TRBV12-4 to TRBJ1-3, with unresolved D. This CDR3 comprises 15 residues. V was shortened by 5 bases and J by 0 bases, with 11 bases between the two germline ends. In nucleotides, the CDR3 is TGTGCCAGCAGTGACTCGGTCGGCTCTGGAAACACCATATATTTT. Translation gives CASSDSVGSGNTIYF.

There are many counts of this clone. The chain has TRBV20-1 and TRBJ1-2, with a weak D call TRBD1 (5 bases). This CDR3 contains 14 residues. Germline V lookup: CDR1 DFQATT, CDR2 SNEGSKA (reference sequence). Trimming left V 3 bases short and J 5 bases short, with 16 bases between. CDR3 nucleotides: TGCAGTGCTAGGTTTGGGGCCTCTAGGTATGGCTACACCTTC. It yields the protein CSARFGASRYGYTF.

In its sample, this clone was seen many times. The chain combines TRBV29-1 with TRBJ1-1, with D unclear. Per the germline V gene, CDR1 is SQVTM and CDR2 is ANQGSEA. This CDR3 region has 12 residues. Trimming left V 7 bases short and J 4 bases short, with 13 bases between. CDR3 in DNA: TGCAGCGCGGGTAGAGTAGGCACTGAAGCTTTCTTT. This codes for CSAGRVGTEAFF.

This clone was counted a few times. The chain has TRBV12-3 or TRBV12-4 and TRBJ2-7; 7 bases match TRBD2. The CDR3 has 11 amino acids. With 8 bases clipped from V and 6 bases from J, the junction kept 4 bases outside the gene matches. The CDR3 region has the DNA TGTGCCAGCCGACTAGCATCCGAGCAGTACTTC. This codes for CASRLASEQYF.

This clone showed up many times. The V gene is TRBV11-2, the J gene TRBJ2-3, with TRBD2 matching 10 bases. CDR1 and CDR2 (germline): SGHAT, FQNNGV. CDR3 length: 16 amino acids. The V gene end was trimmed by 5 bases and the J gene end by 6 bases; junction bases not matched to a gene: 11. The CDR3 sequence: CASSPRVAGGWDTQYF. The DNA for the CDR3 is TGTGCCAGCAGCCCACGCGTAGCGGGAGGATGGGATACGCAGTATTTT.

CDR3 residues: CSANRQGAGGELFF. The CDR3 DNA sequence: TGCAGTGCAAACCGGCAGGGGGCGGGAGGGGAGCTGTTTTTT. The chain links TRBV20-1 to TRBJ2-2; TRBD1 agrees at 8 bases. The CDR3 runs 14 residues. Trimming at V came to 6 bases and at J to 8 bases, leaving 11 bases not matched to a gene. The V gene's germline CDR1 is DFQATT and CDR2 SNEGSKA (reference sequence).

The chain combines TRBV20-1 with TRBJ1-4, with unresolved D. V was shortened by 0 bases and J by 7 bases, with 12 bases between the two germline ends. CDR1 and CDR2 from the germline V gene are DFQATT and SNEGSKA (reference sequence). The CDR3 contains 14 residues. The CDR3 coding sequence is TGCAGTGCTAGAGATCACGACAACCTTGAAAAACTGTTTTTT. Protein sequence: CSARDHDNLEKLFF.